The source of this T cell receptor beta chain is a study of blood T cell repertoires in COVID-19. Across the study: The United States, Italy and Spain provided the acute and convalescent COVID-19 samples.

Cohort 3 donors counted as recovered after two negative PCRs, clearance, or resolved symptoms. CDR3 size: 14 residues. CDR1 is SGHTA, CDR2 FQGTGA, per germline. V dropped 3 bases and J dropped 5 bases, with 12 bases sitting between them. Clones were sequenced by immunoSEQ multiplex PCR, and TCRdb holds only the in-frame ones, with some missing. Among around 250,000 clones listed, around 81% were seen once. What was sequenced was PBMCs or T cells enriched from blood (not recorded which). The chain uses TRBV7-3 and TRBJ2-3; D is possibly TRBD2 (6 bases). The receptor was isolated from a man in his fifties who had recovered from COVID-19. The DNA for the CDR3 is TGTGCCAGCAGCTTTTCCGGGAGCGGAGATACGCAGTATTTT. Translated: CASSFSGSGDTQYF.